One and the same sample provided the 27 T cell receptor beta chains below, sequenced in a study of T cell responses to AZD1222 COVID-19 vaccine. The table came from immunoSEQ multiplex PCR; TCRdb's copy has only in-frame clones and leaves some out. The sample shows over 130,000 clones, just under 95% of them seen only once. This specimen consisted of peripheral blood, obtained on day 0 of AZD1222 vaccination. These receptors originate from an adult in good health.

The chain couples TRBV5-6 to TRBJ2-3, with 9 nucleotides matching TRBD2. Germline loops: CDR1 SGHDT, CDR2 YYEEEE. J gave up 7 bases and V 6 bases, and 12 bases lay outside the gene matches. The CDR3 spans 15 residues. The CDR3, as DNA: TGTGCCAGCACCTTCCGTAGCGGGAGATTAAATACGCAGTATTTT. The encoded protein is CASTFRSGRLNTQYF.

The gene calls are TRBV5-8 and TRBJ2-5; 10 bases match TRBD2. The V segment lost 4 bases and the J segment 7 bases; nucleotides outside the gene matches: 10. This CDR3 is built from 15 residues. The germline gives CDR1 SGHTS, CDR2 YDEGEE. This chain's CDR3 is CASSRGLAGDGTQYF. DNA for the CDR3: TGTGCCAGCAGCCGGGGTCTAGCGGGGGACGGGACCCAGTACTTC.

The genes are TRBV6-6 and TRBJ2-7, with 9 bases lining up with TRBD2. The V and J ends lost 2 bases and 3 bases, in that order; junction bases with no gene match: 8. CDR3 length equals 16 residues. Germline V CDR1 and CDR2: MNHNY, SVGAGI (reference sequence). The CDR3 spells CASSYPNSGSLYEQYF. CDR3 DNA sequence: TGTGCCAGCAGTTACCCAAATAGCGGGAGCCTCTACGAGCAGTACTTC.

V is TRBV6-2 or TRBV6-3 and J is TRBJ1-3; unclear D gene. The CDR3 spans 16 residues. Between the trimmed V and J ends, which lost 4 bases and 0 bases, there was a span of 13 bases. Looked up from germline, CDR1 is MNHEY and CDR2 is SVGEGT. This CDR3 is CASSSIPQPSGNTIYF. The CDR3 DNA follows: TGTGCCAGCAGTTCGATCCCACAGCCCTCTGGAAACACCATATATTTT.

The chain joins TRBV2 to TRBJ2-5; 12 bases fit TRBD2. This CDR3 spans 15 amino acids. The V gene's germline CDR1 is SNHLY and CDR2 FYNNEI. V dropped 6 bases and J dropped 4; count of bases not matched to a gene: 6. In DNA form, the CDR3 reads TGTGCCAGCAGGGAGCGGACTAGCGGGGTAGAGACCCAGTACTTC. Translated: CASRERTSGVETQYF.

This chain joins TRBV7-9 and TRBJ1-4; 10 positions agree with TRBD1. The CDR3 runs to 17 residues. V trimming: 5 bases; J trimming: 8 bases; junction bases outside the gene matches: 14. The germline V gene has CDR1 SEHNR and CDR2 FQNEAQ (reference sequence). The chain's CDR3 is CASSHTVRQGAVEKLFF. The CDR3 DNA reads TGTGCCAGCAGCCATACCGTGAGACAGGGGGCGGTAGAAAAACTGTTTTTT.

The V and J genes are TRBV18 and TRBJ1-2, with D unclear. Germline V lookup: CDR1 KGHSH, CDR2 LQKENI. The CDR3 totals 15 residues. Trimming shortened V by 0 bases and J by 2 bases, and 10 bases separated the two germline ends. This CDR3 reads CASSPPTGINYGYTF. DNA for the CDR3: TGTGCCAGCTCACCACCTACGGGGATAAACTATGGCTACACCTTC.

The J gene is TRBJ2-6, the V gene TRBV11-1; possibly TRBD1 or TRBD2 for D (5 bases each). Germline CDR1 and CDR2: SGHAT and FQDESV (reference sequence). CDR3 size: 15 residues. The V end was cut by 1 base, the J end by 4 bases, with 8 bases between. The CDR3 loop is CASSLGGTGANVLTF. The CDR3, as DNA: TGTGCCAGCAGCTTAGGAGGGACCGGGGCCAACGTCCTGACTTTC.

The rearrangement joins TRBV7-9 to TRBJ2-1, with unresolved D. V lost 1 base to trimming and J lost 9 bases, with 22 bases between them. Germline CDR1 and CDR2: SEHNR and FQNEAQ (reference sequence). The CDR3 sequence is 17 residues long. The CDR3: CASSLVGAANAIVEQFF. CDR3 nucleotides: TGTGCCAGCAGCTTAGTGGGTGCCGCGAATGCCATCGTTGAGCAGTTCTTC. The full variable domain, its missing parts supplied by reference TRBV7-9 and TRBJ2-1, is DTGVSQNPRHKITKRGQNVTFRCDPISEHNRLYWYRQTLGQGPEFLTYFQNEAQLEKSRLLSDRFSAERPKGSFSTLEIQRTEQGDSAMYLCASSLVGAANAIVEQFFGPGTRLTVL.

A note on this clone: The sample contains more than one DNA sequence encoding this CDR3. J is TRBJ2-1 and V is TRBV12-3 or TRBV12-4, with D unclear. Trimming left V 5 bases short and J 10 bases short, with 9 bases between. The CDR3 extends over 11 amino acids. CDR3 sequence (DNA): TGTGCCAGCAGTACAAGACAAGAGCAGTTCTTC. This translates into CASSTRQEQFF.

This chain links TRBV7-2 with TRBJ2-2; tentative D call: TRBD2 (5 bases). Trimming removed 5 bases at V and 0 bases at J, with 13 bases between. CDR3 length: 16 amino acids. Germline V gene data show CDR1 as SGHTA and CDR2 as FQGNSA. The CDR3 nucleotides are TGTGCCAGCAGCCTGGAGGCAAGGTCGAACACCGGGGAGCTGTTTTTT. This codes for CASSLEARSNTGELFF.

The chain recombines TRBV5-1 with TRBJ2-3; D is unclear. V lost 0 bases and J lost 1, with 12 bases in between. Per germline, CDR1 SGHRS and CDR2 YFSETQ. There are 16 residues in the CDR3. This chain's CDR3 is CASSLEPGPRTDTQYF. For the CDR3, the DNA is TGCGCCAGCAGCTTGGAACCAGGACCACGCACAGATACGCAGTATTTT.

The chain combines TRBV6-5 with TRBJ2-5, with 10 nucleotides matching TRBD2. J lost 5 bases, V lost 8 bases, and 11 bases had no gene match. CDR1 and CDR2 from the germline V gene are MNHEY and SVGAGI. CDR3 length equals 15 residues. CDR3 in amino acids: CASSWVAGGRETQYF. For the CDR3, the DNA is TGTGCCAGCTCGTGGGTAGCGGGAGGTAGGGAGACCCAGTACTTC.

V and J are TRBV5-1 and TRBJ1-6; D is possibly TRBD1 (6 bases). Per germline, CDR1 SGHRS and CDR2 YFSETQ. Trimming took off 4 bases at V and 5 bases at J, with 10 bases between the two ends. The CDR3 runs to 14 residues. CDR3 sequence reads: CASSEQGDNSPLHF. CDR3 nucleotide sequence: TGCGCCAGCAGCGAACAGGGAGATAATTCACCCCTCCACTTT.

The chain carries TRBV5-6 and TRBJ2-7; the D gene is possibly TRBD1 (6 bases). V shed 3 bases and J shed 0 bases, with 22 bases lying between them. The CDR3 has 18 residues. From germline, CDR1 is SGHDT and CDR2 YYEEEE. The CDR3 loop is CASSSPHTTGPLSYEQYF. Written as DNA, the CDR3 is TGTGCCAGCAGCTCACCCCACACTACAGGGCCCCTCTCCTACGAGCAGTACTTC.

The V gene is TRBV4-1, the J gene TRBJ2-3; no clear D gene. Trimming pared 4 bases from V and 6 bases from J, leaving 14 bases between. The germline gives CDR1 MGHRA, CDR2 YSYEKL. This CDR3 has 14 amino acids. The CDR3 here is CASSLPFSRDTQYF. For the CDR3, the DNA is TGCGCCAGCAGCCTTCCTTTCTCCCGCGATACGCAGTATTTT.

The CDR3 sequence: CASSPSRGTEAFF. The CDR3 DNA reads TGTGCCAGCAGCCCCTCACGGGGCACTGAAGCTTTCTTT. V and J are TRBV4-2 and TRBJ1-1, with D hard to call. CDR1 is LGHNA and CDR2 is YNFKEQ in the germline V gene. The length of the CDR3 is 13 residues. V was trimmed by 4 bases and J by 4 bases, leaving 10 bases between them.

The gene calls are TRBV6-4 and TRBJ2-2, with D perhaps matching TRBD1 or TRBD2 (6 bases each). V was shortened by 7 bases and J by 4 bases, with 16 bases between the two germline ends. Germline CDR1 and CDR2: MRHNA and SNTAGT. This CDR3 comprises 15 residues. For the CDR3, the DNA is TGTGCCAGCAACGGGGGCGGGTGGCTCACCGGGGAGCTGTTTTTT. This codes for CASNGGGWLTGELFF.

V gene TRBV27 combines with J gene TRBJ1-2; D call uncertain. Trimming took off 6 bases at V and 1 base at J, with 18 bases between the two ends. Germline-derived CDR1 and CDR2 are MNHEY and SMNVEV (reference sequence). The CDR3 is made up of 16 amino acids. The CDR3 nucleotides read TGTGCCAGCAGCGCCAGACTTCGACCTCTTAACTATGGCTACACCTTC. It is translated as CASSARLRPLNYGYTF.

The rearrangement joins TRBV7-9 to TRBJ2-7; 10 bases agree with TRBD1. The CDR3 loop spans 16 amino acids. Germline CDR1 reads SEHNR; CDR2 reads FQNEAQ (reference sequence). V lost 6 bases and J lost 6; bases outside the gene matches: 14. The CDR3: CASSSSPGQGNSEQYF. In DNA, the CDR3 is TGTGCCAGCAGTTCAAGTCCGGGACAGGGGAATAGCGAGCAGTACTTC.

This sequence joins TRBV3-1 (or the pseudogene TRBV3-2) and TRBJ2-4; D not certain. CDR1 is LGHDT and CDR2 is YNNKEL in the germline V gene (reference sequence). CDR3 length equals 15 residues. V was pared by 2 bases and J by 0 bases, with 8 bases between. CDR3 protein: CASSQTSIAKNIQYF. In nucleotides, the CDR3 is TGTGCCAGCAGCCAAACCAGTATAGCCAAAAACATTCAGTACTTC.

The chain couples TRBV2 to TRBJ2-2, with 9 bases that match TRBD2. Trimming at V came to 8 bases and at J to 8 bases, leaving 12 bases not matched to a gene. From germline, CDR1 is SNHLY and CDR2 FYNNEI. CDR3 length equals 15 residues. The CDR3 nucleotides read TGTGCCAGCGAGCGCCAGCGGGGGGCTCGAGGGGAGCTGTTTTTT. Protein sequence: CASERQRGARGELFF.

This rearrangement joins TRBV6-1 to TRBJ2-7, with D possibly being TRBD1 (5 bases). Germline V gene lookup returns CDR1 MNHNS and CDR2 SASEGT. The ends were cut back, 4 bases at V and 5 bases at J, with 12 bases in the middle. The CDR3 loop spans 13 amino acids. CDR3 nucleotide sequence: TGTGCCAGCAGTGTTGTAGGGGCCAACGAGCAGTACTTC. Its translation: CASSVVGANEQYF.

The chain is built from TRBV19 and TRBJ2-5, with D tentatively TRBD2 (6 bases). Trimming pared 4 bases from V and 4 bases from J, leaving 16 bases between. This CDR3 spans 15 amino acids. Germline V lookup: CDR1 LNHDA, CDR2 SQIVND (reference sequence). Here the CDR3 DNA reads TGTGCCAGTAGTAAGCAGCGGGCCGGAGGAGAGACCCAGTACTTC. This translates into CASSKQRAGGETQYF.

This CDR3 is CASSGEDRDTGELFF. The CDR3 nucleotides read TGTGCCAGCAGCGGAGAGGACAGGGACACCGGGGAGCTGTTTTTT. The chain employs TRBV7-9 and TRBJ2-2, with 8 bases identical to TRBD1. Germline assignment: CDR1 SEHNR and CDR2 FQNEAQ (reference sequence). The CDR3 is 15 amino acids. V was clipped by 5 bases and J by 3 bases; unmatched bases: 5.

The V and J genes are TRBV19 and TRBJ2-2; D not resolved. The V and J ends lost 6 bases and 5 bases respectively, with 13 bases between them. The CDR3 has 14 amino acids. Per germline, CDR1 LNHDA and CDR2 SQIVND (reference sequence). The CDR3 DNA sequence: TGTGCCAGTAGCCCAGCCTACAGAACCGGGGAGCTGTTTTTT. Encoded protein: CASSPAYRTGELFF.

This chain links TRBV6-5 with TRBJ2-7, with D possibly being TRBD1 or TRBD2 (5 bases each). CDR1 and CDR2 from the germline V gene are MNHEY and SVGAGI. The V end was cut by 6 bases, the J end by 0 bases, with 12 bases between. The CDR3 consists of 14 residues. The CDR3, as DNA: TGTGCCAGCAGACGGGACCCGTCCTCCTACGAGCAGTACTTC. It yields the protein CASRRDPSSYEQYF.